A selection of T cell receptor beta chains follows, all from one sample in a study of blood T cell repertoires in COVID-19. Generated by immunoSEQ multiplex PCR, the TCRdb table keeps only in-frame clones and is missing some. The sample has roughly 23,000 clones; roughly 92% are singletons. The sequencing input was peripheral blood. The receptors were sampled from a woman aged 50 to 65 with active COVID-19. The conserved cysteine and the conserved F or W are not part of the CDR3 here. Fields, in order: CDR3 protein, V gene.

CDR3aa: ATSRYSGLLNEQF
v_gene: TRBV15

CDR3aa: ASSSAGGLSYGYT
v_gene: TRBV6-5

CDR3aa: ASSRTEQETQY
v_gene: TRBV5-5

CDR3aa: ASSLVPMAGRAYNEQF
v_gene: TRBV7-9

CDR3aa: ASSISTGQETQY
v_gene: TRBV19

CDR3aa: ASSREGGNQPQH
v_gene: TRBV7-9

CDR3aa: ASRAGANEKLF
v_gene: TRBV28

CDR3aa: ASSSRGPETQY
v_gene: TRBV7-9

CDR3aa: ASSVTGDHNYGYT
v_gene: TRBV5-1

CDR3aa: ASSSTGTSGGFTDTQY
v_gene: TRBV7-2

CDR3aa: ASSLAGSGARTEAF
v_gene: TRBV11-2

CDR3aa: ASSPRDRAREKLF
v_gene: TRBV27

CDR3aa: ASSLVVGTGGYSYNEQF
v_gene: TRBV3-1/TRBV3-2

CDR3aa: ASTSSGGRGTQY
v_gene: TRBV19

CDR3aa: ASSLGHLGTIY
v_gene: TRBV7-8

CDR3aa: ASSPVTGGRMNTEAF
v_gene: TRBV5-1

CDR3aa: ASSPGQNNEQF
v_gene: TRBV5-1

CDR3aa: ASSAGGQINTEAF
v_gene: TRBV5-1

CDR3aa: ATSRGEGVYYGYT
v_gene: TRBV15

CDR3aa: ASRAENAVGYGYT
v_gene: TRBV2

CDR3aa: ASVQVFSSNQPQH
v_gene: TRBV3-1/TRBV3-2

CDR3aa: ARKSKTSGFSYEQY
v_gene: TRBV28

CDR3aa: ASSRMGLTNSPLH
v_gene: TRBV5-4

CDR3aa: ASSLPAGGTDTQY
v_gene: TRBV7-3

CDR3aa: ASSLDRYQGNEKLF
v_gene: TRBV7-9

CDR3aa: ASSPGQVSDTQY
v_gene: TRBV5-4

CDR3aa: ASSSTWVGGSTDTQY
v_gene: TRBV28

CDR3aa: ASISRVAAVAF
v_gene: TRBV28

CDR3aa: ASSVQVGTEAF
v_gene: TRBV9

CDR3aa: ASTRTGNQPQH
v_gene: TRBV28

CDR3aa: AIKVQGASEAF
v_gene: TRBV10-3

CDR3aa: ASSMADRGPTEAF
v_gene: TRBV19

CDR3aa: ASRQKGGAGTEAF
v_gene: TRBV6-4

CDR3aa: ASSEAEGMPTGGYT
v_gene: TRBV6-1

CDR3aa: ASAGGRTTGELF
v_gene: TRBV19

CDR3aa: ASSLEQGYGYT
v_gene: TRBV11-2

CDR3aa: ASSQQGQDSPLH
v_gene: TRBV19

CDR3aa: ASRRDRGSNQPQH
v_gene: TRBV27

CDR3aa: ATQGWENIQY
v_gene: TRBV7-9